This T cell receptor (beta chain) derives from a study of cytomegalovirus exposure and HLA in healthy donors. Findings of the study overall: A highly shared variant cluster was judged a likely technical artifact. The CMV antigen specificity of three CMV-associated chains was confirmed through in vitro analysis.

In the PCR, 60 Vbeta and 13 Jbeta primers were used. TCRdb's copy holds only in-frame clones and misses some; the assay was immunoSEQ multiplex PCR. The sample records approximately 300,000 clones, about four fifths being singletons. The V gene's germline CDR1 is SEHNR and CDR2 FQNEAQ (reference sequence). This CDR3 region has 15 residues. Details on this clone: The antigen is not known. One end of the junction fails to match germline, which may point to a read error.

The receptor was derived from a girl aged 2 to 9 in good health and CMV-seronegative. The rearrangement links TRBV7-9 to TRBJ1-1; 7 nucleotides match TRBD1. Sequenced: PBMCs. The chain's CDR3 is CSSSLTGQVNTEAFF. CDR3 coding DNA: TGTTCCAGCAGCTTAACAGGACAGGTAAACACTGAAGCTTTCTTT.